These 10 T cell receptor beta chains were all obtained from the same sample, sequenced in a study of radiotherapy plus CTLA-4 blockade in lung cancer. TCRdb's copy holds only in-frame clones and misses some; the assay was immunoSEQ multiplex PCR. The table records 60,000 to 85,000 clones, around 87% of them present only once. The sequences come from peripheral blood, collected from a patient treated with radiotherapy plus ipilimumab. The source is a human donor with non-small cell lung cancer who had stable disease on radiotherapy plus ipilimumab.

As for this clone: Compared with germline, one end of the junction differs, possibly owing to a read error. This chain uses TRBV7-3 with TRBJ2-2; perhaps TRBD2 as D (6 bases). The CDR3 is 12 amino acids. The V gene's germline CDR1 is SGHTA and CDR2 FQGTGA. The CDR3: CASSLGRGKLFF. CDR3 in DNA: TGTGCCAGCAGCTTAGGGCGCGGGAAGCTGTTTTTT.

This clone was detected once. The rearrangement links TRBV13 to TRBJ1-3; 11 bases align to TRBD1. Trimming cost V 3 bases and J 6 bases; bases outside gene matches: 4. The CDR3 is made up of 15 amino acids. Germline loops: CDR1 PRHDT, CDR2 FYEKMQ (reference sequence). The CDR3 region is CASSFWTGGENTIYF. The CDR3 DNA reads TGTGCCAGCAGCTTCTGGACAGGGGGCGAAAACACCATATATTTT.

There are a few counts of this clone. This chain connects TRBV18 to TRBJ1-4; no clear D gene. There are 14 residues in the CDR3. CDR1 is KGHSH, CDR2 LQKENI, per germline. V gave up 2 bases and J gave up 4 bases, with 8 bases separating them. In nucleotides, the CDR3 is TGTGCCAGCTCACCAGGGGTGGGTAATGAAAAACTGTTTTTT. Its protein product is CASSPGVGNEKLFF.

The chain combines TRBV27 with TRBJ2-3, with D unclear. Germline CDR1 MNHEY, CDR2 SMNVEV (reference sequence). The CDR3 length is 13 residues. The V end was cut by 2 bases, the J end by 5 bases, with 8 bases between. Here the CDR3 reads CASSLRERDTQYF. In DNA, the CDR3 is TGTGCCAGCAGTTTACGTGAACGAGATACGCAGTATTTT.

This chain uses TRBV7-9 with TRBJ1-4; D gene ambiguous. Trimming cost V 4 bases and J 0 bases, with 9 bases left between them. CDR1 is SEHNR, CDR2 FQNEAQ, per germline (reference sequence). The CDR3 extends over 15 amino acids. The CDR3 DNA follows: TGTGCCAGCAGCTCTCAGCTAGCAACTAATGAAAAACTGTTTTTT. Its translation is CASSSQLATNEKLFF.

This chain connects TRBV19 to TRBJ1-2; D gene ambiguous. CDR3 size: 12 residues. Trimming removed 5 bases at V and 8 bases at J, with 12 bases between. Germline V lookup: CDR1 LNHDA, CDR2 SQIVND (reference sequence). CDR3 sequence: CASSSLYGGYTF. The CDR3 coding sequence is TGTGCCAGTAGTTCTCTATACGGCGGCTACACCTTC.

The chain employs TRBV5-1 and TRBJ2-5; D ambiguous. The V end lost 0 bases, the J end lost 10 bases, and 13 bases lay between the germline ends. The length of the CDR3 is 13 residues. Per the germline V gene, CDR1 is SGHRS and CDR2 is YFSETQ. CDR3 sequence: CASSLDGPLDQYF. The CDR3 DNA sequence: TGCGCCAGCAGCTTGGATGGGCCCTTGGACCAGTACTTC.

The rearrangement joins TRBV21-1 to TRBJ2-7; TRBD2, the D gene given by the table, was not confirmed from the DNA. TRBV21-1 is a documented pseudogene. There are 12 residues in the CDR3. CDR3 loop: CASSGRGNEQYF. In nucleotides, the CDR3 is TGTGCCAGCAGTGGGCGGGGAAACGAGCAGTACTTC.

This chain joins TRBV19 and TRBJ2-3; D call uncertain. From germline, CDR1 is LNHDA and CDR2 SQIVND (reference sequence). This CDR3 contains 12 residues. V was clipped by 11 bases and J by 1 base, with 10 bases between them. Here the CDR3 DNA reads TGTGCCTGTAATAGCCGCACAGATACGCAGTATTTT. It yields the protein CACNSRTDTQYF.

This chain connects TRBV5-1 to TRBJ2-3; D gene unclear. V was cut by 3 bases and J by 4 bases, with 9 bases left in between. Germline lookup yields CDR1 SGHRS and CDR2 YFSETQ. This CDR3 has 13 residues. The CDR3 reads CASSSIRADTQYF. CDR3 DNA sequence: TGCGCCAGCAGCTCAATTCGGGCAGATACGCAGTATTTT.